This entry is about one T cell receptor (beta chain). The data derive from a study of PD-1 blockade in classical Hodgkin lymphoma. Each patient experienced a relapse that followed autologous stem cell transplantation, and brentuximab vedotin exposure varied. Repertoires were generated with immunoSEQ multiplex PCR, while TCRdb's copy carries only in-frame clones and drops some. The sample gives around 70,000 clones, 71% of which show up once; less than 9.5% is in the top ten. Trimming took off 0 bases at V and 4 bases at J, with 16 bases between the two ends. The germline V gene encodes CDR1 SGHRS and CDR2 YFSETQ. The CDR3 is 16 amino acids.

This clonotype originated in a human donor with classical Hodgkin lymphoma. This chain links TRBV5-1 with TRBJ1-1, with D tentatively TRBD1 (6 bases). The sample was peripheral blood mononuclear cells (PBMCs), taken before the second cycle of nivolumab. The CDR3 DNA reads as TGCGCCAGCAGCTTGGATACTTGGGGGCTCGGCACTGAAGCTTTCTTT. This codes for CASSLDTWGLGTEAFF.